The rows below give T cell receptor beta chains drawn from one sample of a study of cytomegalovirus exposure and HLA in healthy donors. Method: immunoSEQ multiplex PCR; TCRdb's copy keeps in-frame clones and lacks some. Among approximately 84,000 clones listed, 70% to 80% were seen once. Sequencing used PBMCs. The receptors shown here come from a man aged 35 to 55 in good health and CMV-seropositive. Each CDR3 is given with its conserved first and last residue. The D gene is left open where the match is weak. Only some rows state a clone size, as once, few, many or a class for expanded clones.

>.|TRBV7-9|.|TRBJ1-5
CASSPEGREQPQHF
TGTGCCAGCAGCCCCGAGGGAAGGGAACAGCCCCAGCATTTT
>.|TRBV7-2|TRBD1|TRBJ1-4
CASSLDRGHEKLFF
TGTGCCAGCAGCTTAGACAGGGGGCATGAAAAACTGTTTTTT
>few|TRBV9|TRBD1|TRBJ1-2
CASSEHGQGGNYGYTF
TGTGCCAGCAGCGAGCACGGACAGGGAGGGAACTATGGCTACACCTTC
>.|TRBV11-2|.|TRBJ1-2
CASSLVLGANYGYTF
TGTGCCAGCAGCTTAGTCTTGGGGGCGAACTATGGCTACACCTTC
>.|TRBV29-1|TRBD1|TRBJ2-7
CSVQFSSGTGGHEQYF
TGCAGCGTTCAGTTCTCTTCCGGGACAGGGGGTCACGAGCAGTACTTC
>.|TRBV4-1|TRBD1|TRBJ2-7
CASSIRQGDFYEQYF
TGCGCCAGCAGCATCCGACAGGGTGACTTCTACGAGCAGTACTTC
>.|TRBV28|.|TRBJ2-7
CATTVPLVGEQYF
TGTGCCACGACAGTGCCCCTCGTAGGGGAGCAGTACTTC
>.|TRBV6-4|.|TRBJ2-7
CASSDSLLSEQYF
TGTGCCAGCAGTGACTCGTTGTTGAGCGAGCAGTACTTC
>.|TRBV2|TRBD1|TRBJ1-1
CASSVQGRTGEAFF
TGTGCCAGCAGTGTACAGGGGAGGACCGGTGAAGCTTTCTTT
>.|TRBV7-9|TRBD1|TRBJ1-1
CASSPKGQIPEAFF
TGTGCCAGCAGCCCAAAGGGACAGATCCCTGAAGCTTTCTTT
>.|TRBV27|.|TRBJ1-5
CASSLLGRGNQPQHF
TGTGCCAGCAGTTTATTGGGTAGAGGAAATCAGCCCCAGCATTTT
>.|TRBV4-2|.|TRBJ2-5
CASKGGGTTETQYF
TGTGCCAGCAAAGGGGGGGGGACAACAGAGACCCAGTACTTC
>.|TRBV10-2|.|TRBJ2-7
CASSWRGREQYF
TGCGCCAGCAGCTGGAGGGGGCGGGAGCAGTACTTC
>.|TRBV7-8|TRBD2|TRBJ2-3
CASSPKASGPTDTQYF
TGTGCCAGCAGCCCGAAAGCTAGCGGGCCCACAGATACGCAGTATTTT
>.|TRBV6-5|.|TRBJ2-6
CASSKDSSGANVLTF
TGTGCCAGCAGTAAAGACAGCTCTGGGGCCAACGTCCTGACTTTC
>.|TRBV5-4|.|TRBJ1-3
CASSPGLYSGNTIYF
TGTGCCAGCAGCCCAGGGCTGTACTCTGGAAACACCATATATTTT
>.|TRBV28|TRBD1|TRBJ1-5
CASSWDSPGNQPQHF
TGTGCCAGCAGTTGGGACAGTCCAGGCAATCAGCCCCAGCATTTT
>.|TRBV11-1|.|TRBJ2-7
CASSTGLLSYEQYF
TGTGCCAGCAGCACGGGACTCCTCTCCTACGAGCAGTACTTC
>.|TRBV6-1|TRBD1|TRBJ2-7
CASSLDRLTSYEQYF
TGTGCCAGTTCACTGGACAGGCTCACCTCCTACGAGCAGTACTTC
>few|TRBV28|TRBD2|TRBJ2-1
CASSSGGPYNEQFF
TGTGCCAGCAGCAGCGGGGGGCCCTACAATGAGCAGTTCTTC
>.|TRBV9|TRBD2|TRBJ2-1
CASSVAEWTRGNEQFF
TGTGCCAGCAGCGTAGCGGAATGGACTAGAGGTAATGAGCAGTTCTTC
>.|TRBV7-9|.|TRBJ1-3
CASSDRREGNTIYF
TGTGCCAGCAGCGATCGCCGAGAAGGAAACACCATATATTTT
>medium-sized|TRBV7-2|TRBD2|TRBJ2-1
CASSLGAGGMNEQFF
TGTGCCAGCAGCTTAGGAGCGGGAGGGATGAATGAGCAGTTCTTC
>.|TRBV29-1|.|TRBJ1-1
CSVEDLFGGSGQSTEAFF
TGCAGCGTTGAAGATCTTTTTGGGGGGTCAGGACAAAGTACTGAAGCTTTCTTT
>few|TRBV7-2|TRBD2|TRBJ2-7
CASSLTLLAGGPSEQYF
TGTGCCAGCAGCCTAACCCTACTAGCGGGAGGGCCTTCCGAGCAGTACTTC
>.|TRBV2|TRBD2|TRBJ2-7
CASSRGGNEQYF
TGTGCCAGCAGTCGGGGGGGGAACGAGCAGTACTTC
>.|TRBV4-1|.|TRBJ1-1
CASSQDEASYTEAFF
TGCGCCAGCAGCCAAGATGAGGCGAGCTACACTGAAGCTTTCTTT
>.|TRBV4-2|.|TRBJ1-1
CASSQGLPEAFF
TGTGCCAGCAGCCAAGGACTCCCTGAAGCTTTCTTT
>few|TRBV5-1|.|TRBJ2-5
CASRPRGDNGRTWETQYF
TGCGCCAGCAGACCCCGGGGGGACAACGGGAGGACATGGGAGACCCAGTACTTC